The present T cell receptor (beta chain) was sequenced within a study of cytomegalovirus exposure and HLA in healthy donors. Generated by immunoSEQ multiplex PCR, the TCRdb table keeps only in-frame clones and is missing some. The table records roughly 70,000 clones, roughly 96% of them present only once. CDR3 length: 16 residues. Trimming removed 3 bases from V and 1 base from J; junction bases left unmatched: 6. Germline V gene lookup returns CDR1 LNHDA and CDR2 SQIVND (reference sequence). The sequencing sample was made of PBMCs. The TCR originated in a man between 18 and 35 years old in good health and CMV-seronegative. The chain uses TRBV19 and TRBJ2-5, with 9 bases identical to TRBD2. The DNA of the CDR3 is TGTGCCAGTAGTATTCGGCTAGCGGGGCTCCAAGAGACCCAGTACTTC. It yields the protein CASSIRLAGLQETQYF.